The 16 T cell receptor beta chains reported below all come from one sample, sequenced in a study of Ad26.COV2.S vaccination and SARS-CoV-2 variants. TCRdb's table, derived via immunoSEQ multiplex PCR, lists solely in-frame clones and lacks some. The sample shows about 420,000 clones, approximately 90% of them seen only once. Stated treatment: around 19 received Ad26.COV2.S at low or high dose, single or two shots; a few received placebo; per-sample allocation not given. At day 63 after the first vaccine or placebo injection, samples were drawn. The starting material was peripheral blood, obtained in a trial of Ad26.COV2.S vaccine versus placebo. The receptors derive from a person between 18 and 60 years old who received the Ad26.COV2.S COVID-19 vaccine or a placebo.

V usage is TRBV3-1 (or the pseudogene TRBV3-2) and J usage is TRBJ2-1; 10 bases match TRBD1. Germline V gives CDR1 LGHDT, CDR2 YNNKEL (reference sequence). V shed 4 bases, J shed 8 bases, and the junction held 11 bases outside the gene matches. This CDR3 is 16 amino acids long. In DNA form, the CDR3 reads TGTGCCAGCAGCCTTACCGGGACAGGGGAAGACTATGAGCAGTTCTTC. This codes for CASSLTGTGEDYEQFF.

The chain couples TRBV2 to TRBJ1-2, with TRBD1 as a possible D gene (6 bases). The germline V and J ends were trimmed by 8 bases and 11 bases, with 18 bases remaining between them. The CDR3 totals 12 residues. The germline V gene has CDR1 SNHLY and CDR2 FYNNEI. CDR3 residues: CASHLGQGWYTF. CDR3 in DNA: TGTGCCAGCCACCTCGGGCAGGGGTGGTACACCTTC. Using reference TRBV2 and TRBJ1-2 for the parts outside the CDR3, the full variable domain is EPEVTQTPSHQVTQMGQEVILRCVPISNHLYFYWYRQILGQKVEFLVSFYNNEISEKSEIFDDQFSVERPDGSNFTLKIRSTKLEDSAMYFCASHLGQGWYTFGSGTRLTVV.

This clone has only one observation. This chain connects TRBV30 to TRBJ1-2, with 8 positions matching TRBD1. The length of the CDR3 is 13 residues. From germline, CDR1 is GTSNPN and CDR2 SVGIG (reference sequence). V was pared by 8 bases and J by 4 bases, with 9 bases of the junction left unmatched. The CDR3 is CAAQDREGYGYTF. Here the CDR3 DNA reads TGTGCCGCCCAGGACAGGGAGGGCTATGGCTACACCTTC.

This clone came up once. The V gene is TRBV10-3, the J gene TRBJ2-2; D may be TRBD2 (5 bases). From germline, CDR1 is ENHRY and CDR2 SYGVKD. V gave up 6 bases and J gave up 2 bases, with 13 bases separating them. The CDR3 has 15 amino acids. The CDR3 DNA reads as TGTGCCATCAGGAGCAGCGGAAATAACACCGGGGAGCTGTTTTTT. This encodes CAIRSSGNNTGELFF.

The chain has TRBV9 and TRBJ1-1, with 8 bases aligning to TRBD1. J lost 0 bases, V lost 3 bases, and 4 bases had no gene match. The CDR3 covers 15 residues. Germline lookup yields CDR1 SGDLS and CDR2 YYNGEE. The CDR3 DNA reads TGTGCCAGCAGCGAAGCAGGGGGCGTGAACACTGAAGCTTTCTTT. This encodes CASSEAGGVNTEAFF.

This clone has a single count. The chain combines TRBV7-2 with TRBJ2-5, with TRBD1 matching over 7 bases. Germline assignment: CDR1 SGHTA and CDR2 FQGNSA. V was clipped by 3 bases and J by 1 base; unmatched bases: 5. The CDR3 is 15 residues long. The CDR3 loop reads CASSFWTGPQETQYF. CDR3 in DNA: TGTGCCAGCAGCTTCTGGACAGGCCCCCAAGAGACCCAGTACTTC.

This clone came up once. The J gene is TRBJ2-3, the V gene TRBV9; D uncertain. The germline V gene has CDR1 SGDLS and CDR2 YYNGEE. The CDR3 extends over 12 amino acids. V was shortened by 3 bases and J by 4 bases, with 6 bases between the two germline ends. The CDR3 spells CASSEDPDTQYF. The CDR3 nucleotides read TGTGCCAGCAGCGAGGACCCAGATACGCAGTATTTT.

This chain uses TRBV12-3 or TRBV12-4 with TRBJ2-7, with TRBD1 matching over 7 bases. The V segment lost 6 bases and the J segment 6 bases; nucleotides outside the gene matches: 8. The CDR3 loop spans 13 amino acids. The CDR3, as DNA: TGTGCCAGCAGCTCGGGACAGTCGGCCGAGCAGTACTTC. Protein product: CASSSGQSAEQYF.

Comments on this clone: A junction boundary mismatches the germline segment, possibly from a read error. The V call is TRBV5-4, the J call TRBJ2-7, with 10 nucleotides matching TRBD1. Germline-derived CDR1 and CDR2 are SGHNT and YYREEE (reference sequence). The CDR3 totals 13 residues. In nucleotides, the CDR3 is TGTGCCAGCAGCTTGTGGGGGACAGGGGAGTTTTTGTTC. This sequence encodes CASSLWGTGEFLF.

The gene calls are TRBV2 and TRBJ2-5; D is possibly TRBD1 or TRBD2 (7 bases each). Germline CDR1 SNHLY, CDR2 FYNNEI. The length of the CDR3 is 15 residues. The germline V and J ends were trimmed by 4 bases and 5 bases, with 17 bases remaining between them. CDR3: CASSAVPGGDETQYF. The DNA of the CDR3 is TGTGCCAGCAGTGCAGTCCCAGGGGGGGATGAGACCCAGTACTTC.

The V and J genes are TRBV30 and TRBJ1-1, with 7 bases lining up with TRBD1. Germline lookup yields CDR1 GTSNPN and CDR2 SVGIG (reference sequence). The CDR3 runs 14 residues. Trimming at V came to 4 bases and at J to 7 bases, leaving 12 bases not matched to a gene. The CDR3 DNA reads as TGTGCCTGGACTTTGGGACAGAGCTTAAGTGAAGCTTTCTTT. It translates to CAWTLGQSLSEAFF.

The chain joins TRBV2 to TRBJ2-5, with 7 bases that match TRBD1. This CDR3 contains 14 residues. V shed 4 bases and J 2 bases; nucleotides not matched to a gene: 4. CDR1 is SNHLY, CDR2 FYNNEI, per germline. The CDR3, as DNA: TGTGCCAGCAGTGTAACAGGGGCGCAAGAGACCCAGTACTTC. Its protein product is CASSVTGAQETQYF.

This chain links TRBV4-1 with TRBJ1-2; possible D gene TRBD1, 5 bases. Germline V gene sequence: CDR1 MGHRA, CDR2 YSYEKL. The ends were cut back, 4 bases at V and 5 bases at J, with 14 bases in the middle. The CDR3 loop spans 14 amino acids. In nucleotides, the CDR3 is TGCGCCAGCAGCCCTGCCGGGGCTGGATATGGCTACACCTTC. Residues: CASSPAGAGYGYTF.

This chain links TRBV18 with TRBJ1-5; D gene uncertain. V shed 2 bases and J shed 0 bases, with 14 bases lying between them. The CDR3 is 17 residues long. The V gene's germline CDR1 is KGHSH and CDR2 LQKENI. DNA of the CDR3: TGTGCCAGCTCACCAGACACCTTCCTCTCTAGCAATCAGCCCCAGCATTTT. This codes for CASSPDTFLSSNQPQHF. Full variable domain (rest looked up from reference TRBV18 and TRBJ1-5): NAGVMQNPRHLVRRRGQEARLRCSPMKGHSHVYWYRQLPEEGLKFMVYLQKENIIDESGMPKERFSAEFPKEGPSILRIQQVVRGDSAAYFCASSPDTFLSSNQPQHFGDGTRLSIL.

This rearrangement joins TRBV28 to TRBJ1-4; TRBD1 agrees at 8 bases. This CDR3 contains 16 residues. CDR1 and CDR2 (germline): MDHEN, SYDVKM. J lost 0 bases, V lost 5 bases, and 5 bases had no gene match. This chain's CDR3 is CASSAPGGSTNEKLFF. The CDR3 region has the DNA TGTGCCAGCAGTGCCCCAGGGGGCTCAACTAATGAAAAACTGTTTTTT.

The chain employs TRBV13 and TRBJ2-3; 12 bases fit TRBD2. The CDR3 contains 21 residues. The ends lost 1 base at V and 0 bases at J; junction bases unmatched: 14. Per germline, CDR1 PRHDT and CDR2 FYEKMQ (reference sequence). For the CDR3, the DNA is TGTGCCAGCAGCTTAGCCCCCTTCAGGACTAGCGGGGCTGATAGCACAGATACGCAGTATTTT. Translating gives CASSLAPFRTSGADSTDTQYF.